The sequence of this T cell receptor beta chain was determined in a study of cytotoxic CD8 clonotypes in ibrutinib-treated CLL. Deep sequencing aimed at 1 in 200,000 to 1 in 1 million T cells' resolution. Generated by immunoSEQ multiplex PCR, the TCRdb table keeps only in-frame clones and is missing some. This table holds about 22,000 clones, approximately 77% found once. This CDR3 has 15 residues. The germline V and J ends were trimmed by 5 bases and 0 bases, with 11 bases remaining between them. CDR1 is SEHNR and CDR2 is FQNEAQ in the germline V gene (reference sequence). Sequences were derived from PBMCs, sampled before ibrutinib treatment. The receptor's source is a human donor with chronic lymphocytic leukemia. This chain links TRBV7-9 with TRBJ1-3, with TRBD1 as a possible D gene (5 bases). Here the CDR3 DNA reads TGTGCCAGCAGCCGACAGTTATACTCTGGAAACACCATATATTTT. Translation gives CASSRQLYSGNTIYF.